This T cell receptor (beta chain) was recovered during a study of cytomegalovirus exposure and HLA in healthy donors. General observations from the study: Later analysis associated a missense DCLRE1C variant with TCR beta V- and J-gene trimming. Altogether, 160 or so TCR beta chains were recorded as cytomegalovirus-associated. Whilst most TCR sequences proved rare, a subset of public TCRs occurred across many donors.

On this clone: Its antigen remains unknown.

Vbeta (60) and Jbeta (13) primers were used in the PCR. TCRdb's table, derived via immunoSEQ multiplex PCR, lists solely in-frame clones and lacks some. The data contain more than 110,000 clones, 60% to 85% of them singletons. This CDR3 region has 16 residues. Trimming shortened V by 2 bases and J by 1 base, and 12 bases separated the two germline ends. The germline V gene encodes CDR1 MNHNY and CDR2 SVGAGI (reference sequence). This chain uses TRBV6-6 with TRBJ2-1, with TRBD1 as a possible D gene (5 bases). This clonotype was sampled from a male donor in good health and CMV-seronegative. The sequenced sample consisted of PBMCs. In DNA, the CDR3 is TGTGCCAGCAGTTACGGACACCTGGGGTCCTACAATGAGCAGTTCTTC. Translating it yields CASSYGHLGSYNEQFF.